Below, one T cell receptor (beta chain) is given with its context. The data were taken from a study of blood T cells in healthy people across ages. CDR3 size: 14 residues. Germline V gene lookup returns CDR1 LGHDT and CDR2 YNNKEL (reference sequence). Germline trimming cut 5 bases from V and 5 bases from J; bases unmatched to any gene: 8. Each donor was a healthy Caucasian individual from Russia, aged about 6 to 95. A second PCR, run for roughly 7 to 12 cycles, used a sample-barcoded 5' primer plus a J-beta primer mix. The study obtained at least 3 million CDR3-containing paired-end reads from every sample. TCRdb reprocessed the 5' RACE reads via MiXCR and lists one record per CDR3 protein. The data show around 580,000 distinct CDR3 sequences, 40% to 55% seen once.

The V and J genes are TRBV3-1 and TRBJ1-2; 7 bases agree with TRBD1. The sequencing input was blood. This clonotype originated in a man older than 75 in good health. CDR3 region: CASSATGATYGYTF. In DNA form, the CDR3 reads TGTGCCAGCAGCGCAACAGGGGCTACGTATGGCTACACCTTC.